This T cell receptor (beta chain) was profiled in a study of human T cells and chemical hapten exposure. The overall study: Patients were mainly female, each with alopecia areata, totalis or universalis.

TCRdb ran MiXCR on the RACE reads and lists one entry per CDR3 protein. The sample gives roughly 190,000 distinct CDR3 sequences, about a fifth of which show up once; approximately 6.4% is in the top ten. This sample's time point: patch test 1, 2 weeks after DPC sensitization. Treatment denoted: therapeutic diphenylcyclopropenone sensitization with weekly scalp DPC. Germline CDR1 and CDR2: SGHRS and YFSETQ. The CDR3 covers 13 residues. With 4 bases removed from V and 4 bases from J, the gap between germline ends came to 11 bases. The V call is TRBV5-1, the J call TRBJ1-1; tentatively, D is TRBD1 (5 bases). This receptor was obtained from a woman aged 45-65 years with alopecia areata. Some clones in this sample may be carry-over from other donors' samples. Sample: whole blood, taken in connection with sensitization to the hapten diphenylcyclopropenone (DPC). DNA for the CDR3: TGCGCCAGCAGCAGGGAGGGGAGCACTGAAGCTTTCTTT. This gives the protein CASSREGSTEAFF.